This T cell receptor (beta chain) was retrieved from a study of tumor and adjacent non-tumor tissue in lung cancer. The overall study: Stage I to III disease affected 9 to 10 men and about five women aged roughly 30 to 80.

This CDR3 contains 14 residues. Per germline, CDR1 MGHDK and CDR2 SYGVNS. Trimming shortened V by 4 bases and J by 7 bases, and 14 bases separated the two germline ends. This sample's RNA came from whole unsorted tissue. Distant lung tissue was collected more than 3 cm away from the tumor edge. Study observations and caveats: Patients with more diverse tumor TCRs had worse survival. TCR diversity was significantly greater in tumor than normal lung tissue.

In regard to this clonotype: The antigen is unknown.

The library came from three nested PCR rounds adapted from ARM-PCR protocols. TCRdb processed the multiplex PCR reads anew with MiXCR; each CDR3 protein has one entry. The repertoire has some 100,000 distinct CDR3 sequences, roughly three fifths of them found once; the top ten carry under 20%. This clonotype was obtained from a man between 60 and 70 years old with non-small cell lung cancer. J is TRBJ2-1 and V is TRBV25-1, with D perhaps matching TRBD2 (5 bases). Sequencing was performed on distant non-tumor lung tissue. The CDR3 region is CASSAYGGQNEQFF. The CDR3 bases are TGTGCCAGCAGTGCCTACGGAGGCCAGAATGAGCAGTTCTTC.